This T cell receptor (beta chain) appears in the sequencing data of a study of T-cell memory formation after mild COVID-19. Turning to the study itself: The TCR clusters were mostly specific to one donor.

General study results and limits: From day 15 to 85, contracting clones were balanced between CD4 and CD8, whereas later expanders leaned toward CD4+.

The V segment lost 6 bases and the J segment 6 bases; nucleotides outside the gene matches: 7. There are 13 residues in the CDR3. Germline lookup yields CDR1 MNHNS and CDR2 SASEGT. Comment on this clonotype: Its antigen is as yet unknown.

Using its own MiXCR run on the 5' RACE reads, TCRdb lists one record per CDR3 protein. The sample lists roughly 190,000 distinct CDR3 sequences, roughly a tenth occurring once. This clonotype was sampled from a young man who had mild COVID-19 (a few samples of this study predate the infection). Cell type and time point are not known. This chain uses TRBV6-1 with TRBJ1-2; 7 bases match TRBD1. Sequencing input: PBMCs or a T cell subset sorted from them (not recorded which). The CDR3 loop reads CASRFDRVDGYTF. The CDR3 nucleotides read TGTGCCAGCAGATTTGACAGGGTGGATGGCTACACCTTC.